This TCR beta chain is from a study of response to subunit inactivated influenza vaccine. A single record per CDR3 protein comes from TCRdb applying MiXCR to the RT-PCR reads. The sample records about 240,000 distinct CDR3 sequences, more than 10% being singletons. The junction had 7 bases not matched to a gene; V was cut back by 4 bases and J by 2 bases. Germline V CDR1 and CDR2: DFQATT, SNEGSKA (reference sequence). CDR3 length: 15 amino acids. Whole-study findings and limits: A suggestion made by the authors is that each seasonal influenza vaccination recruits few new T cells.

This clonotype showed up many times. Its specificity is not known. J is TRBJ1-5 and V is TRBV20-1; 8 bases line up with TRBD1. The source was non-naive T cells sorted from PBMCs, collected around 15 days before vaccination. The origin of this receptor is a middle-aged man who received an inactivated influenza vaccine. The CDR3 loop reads CSAIPDRGGNQPQHF. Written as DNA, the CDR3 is TGCAGTGCTATCCCCGACAGGGGCGGCAATCAGCCCCAGCATTTT.